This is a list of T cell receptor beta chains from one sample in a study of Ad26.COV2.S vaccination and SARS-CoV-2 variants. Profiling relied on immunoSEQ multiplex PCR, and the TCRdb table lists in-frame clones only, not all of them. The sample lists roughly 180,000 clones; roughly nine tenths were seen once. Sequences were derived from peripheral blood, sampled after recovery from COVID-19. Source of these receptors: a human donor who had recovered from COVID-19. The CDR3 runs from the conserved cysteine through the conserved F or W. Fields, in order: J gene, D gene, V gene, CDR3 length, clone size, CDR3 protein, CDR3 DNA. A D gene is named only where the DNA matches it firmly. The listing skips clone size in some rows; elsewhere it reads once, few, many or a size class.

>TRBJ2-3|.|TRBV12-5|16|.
CASGPGSASSQGPQYF
TGTGCTAGTGGTCCGGGCAGCGCGTCCTCGCAAGGTCCGCAGTATTTT
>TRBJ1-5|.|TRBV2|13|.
CASKQDSNQPQHF
TGTGCCAGCAAACAGGATAGCAATCAGCCCCAGCATTTT
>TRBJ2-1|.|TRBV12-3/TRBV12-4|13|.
CASRPTGGHEQFF
TGTGCCAGCAGACCGACAGGCGGCCATGAGCAGTTCTTC
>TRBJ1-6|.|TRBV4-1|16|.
CASSHDTGNYNSPLHF
TGCGCCAGCAGCCACGACACAGGGAACTATAATTCACCCCTCCACTTT
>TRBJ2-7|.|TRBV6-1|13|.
CASSEPLLYEQYF
TGTGCCAGCAGTGAACCCCTTCTCTACGAGCAGTACTTC
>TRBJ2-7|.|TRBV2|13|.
CASSSKPYYEQYF
TGTGCCAGCAGTTCGAAGCCCTACTACGAGCAGTACTTC
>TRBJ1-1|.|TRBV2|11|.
CASRDGLEAFF
TGTGCCAGCAGGGACGGACTTGAGGCTTTCTTT
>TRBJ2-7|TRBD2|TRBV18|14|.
CASSPKASGYEQYF
TGTGCCAGCTCACCCAAGGCTAGCGGCTACGAGCAGTACTTC
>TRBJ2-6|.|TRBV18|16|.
CASSPPANSGANVLTF
TGTGCCAGCTCACCACCGGCTAACTCTGGGGCCAACGTCCTGACTTTC
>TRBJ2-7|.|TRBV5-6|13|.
CASSSGASYEQYF
TGTGCCAGCAGCTCCGGGGCCTCCTACGAGCAGTACTTC
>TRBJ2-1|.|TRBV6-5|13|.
CASSYSVDDEQFF
TGTGCCAGCAGTTACTCAGTTGACGATGAGCAGTTCTTC
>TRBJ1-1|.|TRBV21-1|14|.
CASTSRDRASEAFF
TGTGCCAGCACCTCTAGGGACAGGGCGTCTGAAGCTTTCTTT
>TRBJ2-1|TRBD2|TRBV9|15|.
CASSAGTSGGASQFF
TGTGCCAGCAGCGCCGGGACTAGCGGGGGGGCCTCCCAGTTCTTC
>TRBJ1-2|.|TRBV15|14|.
CATSREGGGYGYTF
TGTGCCACCAGCAGAGAAGGGGGGGGCTATGGCTACACCTTC
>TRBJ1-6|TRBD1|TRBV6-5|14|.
CASSYGTENSPLHF
TGTGCCAGCAGTTACGGGACAGAGAATTCACCCCTCCACTTT
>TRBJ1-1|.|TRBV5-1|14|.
CASSEVLRDTEAFF
TGCGCCAGCAGCGAGGTCCTTCGGGACACTGAAGCTTTCTTT
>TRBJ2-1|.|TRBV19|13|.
CASRGANYNEQFF
TGTGCCAGTAGAGGAGCGAATTACAATGAGCAGTTCTTC
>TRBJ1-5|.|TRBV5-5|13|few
CASSSAEERPQHF
TGTGCCAGCAGCTCAGCCGAGGAACGGCCCCAGCATTTT
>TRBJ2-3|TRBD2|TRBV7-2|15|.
CASSLDGGRADTQYF
TGTGCCAGCAGCTTAGACGGCGGGAGAGCAGATACGCAGTATTTT
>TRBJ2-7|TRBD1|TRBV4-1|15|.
CASSQGPLRGPEQYF
TGCGCCAGCAGCCAGGGTCCGCTCAGGGGGCCCGAGCAGTACTTC
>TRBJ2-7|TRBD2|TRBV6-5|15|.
CASSPKPGGRLEQYF
TGTGCCAGCAGCCCCAAGCCGGGAGGGAGGCTCGAGCAGTACTTC
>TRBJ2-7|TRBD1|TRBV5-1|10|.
CASSFGTGPF
TGCGCCAGCAGCTTTGGGACAGGCCCCTTC
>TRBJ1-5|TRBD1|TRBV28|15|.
CASSTGQGAVQPQHF
TGTGCCAGCAGTACGGGACAGGGGGCCGTTCAGCCCCAGCATTTT
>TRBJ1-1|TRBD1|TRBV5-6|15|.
CASILRDRGPAEAFF
TGTGCCAGCATTCTCCGGGACAGGGGGCCAGCTGAAGCTTTCTTT
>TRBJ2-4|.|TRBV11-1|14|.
CASSLQGSKNIQYF
TGTGCCAGCAGCTTACAGGGATCCAAAAACATTCAGTACTTC
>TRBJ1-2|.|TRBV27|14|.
CASSAPGGGYGYTF
TGTGCCAGCAGTGCCCCAGGAGGGGGCTATGGCTACACCTTC
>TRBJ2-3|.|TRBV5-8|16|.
CASSLLLGPAGDTQYF
TGTGCCAGCAGCTTGTTGCTCGGGCCGGCGGGAGATACGCAGTATTTT
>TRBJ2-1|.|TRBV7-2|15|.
CASSFSGTFPSEQFF
TGTGCCAGCAGCTTCTCCGGGACTTTCCCTAGTGAGCAGTTCTTC
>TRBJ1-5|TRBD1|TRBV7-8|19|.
CASSFTTGGNRYSNQPQHF
TGTGCCAGCAGCTTCACGACAGGGGGGAACCGATATAGCAATCAGCCCCAGCATTTT
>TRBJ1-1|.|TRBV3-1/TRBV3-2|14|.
CAAKGDTVGTEAFF
TGTGCCGCCAAAGGGGATACGGTGGGGACTGAAGCTTTCTTT
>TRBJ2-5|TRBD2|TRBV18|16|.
CASSPPFASGIGTQYF
TGTGCCAGCTCACCACCGTTTGCTAGCGGAATTGGGACCCAGTACTTC
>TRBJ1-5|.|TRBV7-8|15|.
CASSQERGLNQPQHF
TGTGCCAGCAGCCAAGAGCGGGGGCTAAATCAGCCCCAGCATTTT
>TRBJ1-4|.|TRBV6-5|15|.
CASTPGRGVGEKLFF
TGTGCCAGCACCCCAGGGAGGGGGGTAGGGGAAAAACTGTTTTTT
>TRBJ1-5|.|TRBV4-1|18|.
CASSQELEGRDRNQPQHF
TGCGCCAGCAGCCAAGAACTGGAGGGGCGGGACCGTAATCAGCCCCAGCATTTT
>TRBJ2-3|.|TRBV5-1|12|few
CASSLSTDTQYF
TGCGCCAGCAGCTTGAGCACAGATACGCAGTATTTT
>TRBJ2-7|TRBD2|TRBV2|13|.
CASLREGRDEQYF
TGTGCCAGCTTGCGGGAGGGCCGGGACGAGCAGTACTTC
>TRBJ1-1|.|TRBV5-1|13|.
CASSPDSNTEAFF
TGCGCCAGCAGTCCCGATTCGAACACTGAAGCTTTCTTT
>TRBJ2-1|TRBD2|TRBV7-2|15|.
CASSLGAGGHREQFF
TGTGCCAGCAGCTTAGGAGCGGGGGGGCATCGAGAGCAGTTCTTC
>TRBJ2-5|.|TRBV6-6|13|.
CASSLQVQETQYF
TGTGCCAGCAGTCTACAGGTTCAAGAGACCCAGTACTTC
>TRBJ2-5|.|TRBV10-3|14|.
CATSPGPPEGTQYF
TGTGCCACCAGTCCGGGTCCTCCGGAGGGGACCCAGTACTTC
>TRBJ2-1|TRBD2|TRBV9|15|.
CASSAGLAGGAEQFF
TGTGCCAGCAGTGCGGGACTAGCGGGAGGGGCTGAGCAGTTCTTC
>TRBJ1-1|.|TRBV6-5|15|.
CASSYRGAGDTEAFF
TGTGCCAGCAGTTACCGGGGGGCAGGGGACACTGAAGCTTTCTTT
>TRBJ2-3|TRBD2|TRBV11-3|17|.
CASSLDGAGDETDTQYF
TGTGCCAGCAGCTTAGACGGGGCGGGAGATGAGACAGATACGCAGTATTTT